The 17 T cell receptor beta chains below come from one sample, sequenced in a study of T cell responses to AZD1222 COVID-19 vaccine. Clones were read by immunoSEQ multiplex PCR, and TCRdb kept only the in-frame ones, dropping some. The sample has around 150,000 clones; roughly nine tenths are singletons. The starting material was peripheral blood, obtained 28 days after the second AZD1222 dose. The receptors derive from an adult who received the AZD1222 COVID-19 vaccine.

For the CDR3, the DNA is TGCAGCGTAACCACTAGCACAGATACGCAGTATTTT. Protein: CSVTTSTDTQYF. The rearrangement links TRBV29-1 to TRBJ2-3; D is unclear. This CDR3 spans 12 amino acids. V was shortened by 6 bases and J by 0 bases, with 7 bases between the two germline ends. Germline V lookup: CDR1 SQVTM, CDR2 ANQGSEA.

The chain has TRBV6-5 and TRBJ1-3; D is unclear. V was trimmed by 2 bases and J by 0 bases, leaving 11 bases between them. The germline CDR1 and CDR2 sequences are MNHEY and SVGAGI. The length of the CDR3 is 16 residues. CDR3 DNA sequence: TGTGCCAGCAGTTACGACGCCGGGAACTCTGGAAACACCATATATTTT. Its protein is CASSYDAGNSGNTIYF.

The chain uses TRBV18 and TRBJ1-2; 10 bases agree with TRBD1. CDR1 and CDR2 (germline): KGHSH, LQKENI. The CDR3 length is 17 residues. After removal of 5 bases from V and 3 bases from J, the junction contained 12 bases not matched to a gene. The CDR3 nucleotides are TGTGCCAGCTCATCGGGACAGGGGACCGTTTCGGACTATGGCTACACCTTC. Encoded protein: CASSSGQGTVSDYGYTF.

The chain couples TRBV4-1 to TRBJ1-2; 8 nucleotides line up with TRBD1. Germline V gene lookup returns CDR1 MGHRA and CDR2 YSYEKL. This CDR3 comprises 13 residues. The trim removed 1 base at V and 10 bases at J, leaving 5 bases unmatched. CDR3 coding DNA: TGCGCCAGCAGCCAAGTGGCGGGACAGGACTACACCTTC. Its translation: CASSQVAGQDYTF.

The CDR3 DNA sequence: TGTGCCAGCAGTTTTACGTTGCTAGCGGGAGTTCCCTACGAGCAGTACTTC. Translating it yields CASSFTLLAGVPYEQYF. This chain connects TRBV27 to TRBJ2-7, with 10 nucleotides matching TRBD2. After removal of 3 bases from V and 2 bases from J, the junction contained 10 bases not matched to a gene. Germline V gene sequence: CDR1 MNHEY, CDR2 SMNVEV (reference sequence). The CDR3 extends over 17 amino acids.

The V call is TRBV18, the J call TRBJ2-2, with 8 bases fitting TRBD2. After removal of 3 bases from V and 2 bases from J, the junction contained 5 bases not matched to a gene. The CDR3 length is 16 residues. Germline V gene data show CDR1 as KGHSH and CDR2 as LQKENI. The CDR3 sequence is CASSPWVAGNTGELFF. Here the CDR3 DNA reads TGTGCCAGCTCACCTTGGGTAGCGGGAAACACCGGGGAGCTGTTTTTT.

This clone was seen a single time. The rearrangement links TRBV24-1 to TRBJ2-3; 7 nucleotides match TRBD1. Germline trimming cut 3 bases from V and 4 bases from J; bases unmatched to any gene: 6. Looked up from germline, CDR1 is KGHDR and CDR2 is SFDVKD. The CDR3 has 15 amino acids. CDR3 loop: CATSDQQGRADTQYF. The CDR3 DNA sequence: TGTGCCACCAGTGATCAACAGGGGAGAGCAGATACGCAGTATTTT.

The chain uses TRBV7-9 and TRBJ1-5; weak D call: TRBD1 (5 bases). This CDR3 is built from 14 residues. The ends were cut back, 3 bases at V and 3 bases at J, with 9 bases in the middle. Per the germline V gene, CDR1 is SEHNR and CDR2 is FQNEAQ (reference sequence). In DNA form, the CDR3 reads TGTGCCAGCAGCTTCGGGGGGAACAATCAGCCCCAGCATTTT. Amino acids: CASSFGGNNQPQHF.

This sequence joins TRBV5-6 and TRBJ2-3; TRBD1 agrees at 7 bases. Germline CDR1 SGHDT, CDR2 YYEEEE. After removal of 8 bases from V and 0 bases from J, the junction contained 3 bases not matched to a gene. CDR3 length equals 13 residues. DNA of the CDR3: TGTGCCAGTAGACAGGGAAGCACAGATACGCAGTATTTT. Encoded protein: CASRQGSTDTQYF.

The CDR3, as DNA: TGTGCCTGGAGTCACCCCCCTAGCTCTGGAAACACCATATATTTT. Translated: CAWSHPPSSGNTIYF. V usage is TRBV30 and J usage is TRBJ1-3; D remains unclear. Germline V gene sequence: CDR1 GTSNPN, CDR2 SVGIG (reference sequence). This CDR3 is built from 15 residues. V lost 2 bases, J lost 0 bases, and 11 bases lay in between.

V and J are TRBV19 and TRBJ1-2; 12 bases map to TRBD1. The CDR3 totals 18 residues. Germline V gene data show CDR1 as LNHDA and CDR2 as SQIVND (reference sequence). Trimming at V came to 4 bases and at J to 4 bases, leaving 13 bases not matched to a gene. The CDR3 loop is CASSTLPGQGALSYGYTF. Written as DNA, the CDR3 is TGTGCCAGTAGTACCCTACCGGGACAGGGGGCGCTTAGCTATGGCTACACCTTC.

The V gene is TRBV5-1, the J gene TRBJ2-7, with TRBD1 matching over 9 bases. Germline CDR1 and CDR2: SGHRS and YFSETQ. The CDR3 extends over 14 amino acids. V shed 6 bases and J 4 bases; nucleotides not matched to a gene: 8. This chain's CDR3 is CASTSTGGSYEQYF. As DNA, the CDR3 is TGCGCCAGCACGAGTACAGGGGGCTCTTACGAGCAGTACTTC.

The chain recombines TRBV28 with TRBJ2-7; possible D gene TRBD2, 5 bases. Germline V gene lookup returns CDR1 MDHEN and CDR2 SYDVKM. This CDR3 is 15 amino acids long. Trimming removed 4 bases at V and 1 base at J, with 14 bases between. The CDR3 sequence: CASSWSSSRSYEQYF. The CDR3 nucleotides read TGTGCCAGCAGTTGGTCTAGCTCTAGGTCCTACGAGCAGTACTTC. The variable domain in full, completed from reference TRBV28 and TRBJ2-7, reads DVKVTQSSRYLVKRTGEKVFLECVQDMDHENMFWYRQDPGLGLRLIYFSYDVKMKEKGDIPEGYSVSREKKERFSLILESASTNQTSMYLCASSWSSSRSYEQYFGPGTRLTVT.

The chain recombines TRBV30 with TRBJ1-5; TRBD1 matches 8 bases. This CDR3 comprises 17 residues. Germline V gene sequence: CDR1 GTSNPN, CDR2 SVGIG (reference sequence). J lost 5 bases, V lost 0 bases, and 12 bases had no gene match. The CDR3, as DNA: TGTGCCTGGAGTGTACAGGTTGGACAGGGCTTCGATCAGCCCCAGCATTTT. Translation: CAWSVQVGQGFDQPQHF.

This clone has only one observation. The chain links TRBV11-2 to TRBJ1-1, with D perhaps matching TRBD1 (6 bases). V lost 4 bases to trimming and J lost 1 base, with 16 bases between them. This CDR3 has 16 amino acids. Per germline, CDR1 SGHAT and CDR2 FQNNGV. The CDR3 DNA reads as TGTGCCAGCAGCTCTCCCGCTGGGACAAGGAACACTGAAGCTTTCTTT. It specifies CASSSPAGTRNTEAFF.

This rearrangement joins TRBV10-3 to TRBJ1-3, with no clear D. The CDR3 is 14 amino acids. Germline V gives CDR1 ENHRY, CDR2 SYGVKD. V gave up 10 bases and J gave up 4 bases, with 17 bases separating them. The DNA of the CDR3 is TGTGCCACCCAAGGAGAGGAGTTAGGAAACACCATATATTTT. Its translation: CATQGEELGNTIYF.

This rearrangement joins TRBV7-6 to TRBJ2-2, with D unclear. The CDR3 is 15 amino acids. V lost 2 bases to trimming and J lost 0 bases, with 7 bases between them. CDR1 SGHVS and CDR2 FNYEAQ come from the germline V gene. In DNA form, the CDR3 reads TGTGCCAGCAGCTTAAGTGGATCGAACACCGGGGAGCTGTTTTTT. It is translated as CASSLSGSNTGELFF.